The 27 T cell receptor beta chains reported below all come from one sample, sequenced in a study of T cells in Graves' hyperthyroidism and ophthalmopathy. Researchers amplified the TCR beta CDR3 regions from RNA transcripts. A set of HTBI primers served as the primers for a first-round RT-PCR of the TCR CDR3. One entry per CDR3 protein results from TCRdb running MiXCR on the multiplex PCR reads. Here the sample spans approximately 640,000 distinct CDR3 sequences, 17% being singletons. The sequenced sample consisted of blood. The receptor source for this set is a man aged 50 or older with Graves' hyperthyroidism.

The chain joins TRBV4-1 to TRBJ1-4, with D possibly matching TRBD1 (5 bases). The CDR3 is 17 residues long. Per the germline V gene, CDR1 is MGHRA and CDR2 is YSYEKL. V lost 2 bases and J lost 0, with 13 bases in between. CDR3 DNA: TGCGCCAGCAGCCAATGGGGCAGACTTGCAACTAATGAAAAACTGTTTTTT. Encoded protein: CASSQWGRLATNEKLFF.

This clonotype has just a few counts. This chain joins TRBV3-1 and TRBJ2-5, with 15 bases that match TRBD2. From germline, CDR1 is LGHDT and CDR2 YNNKEL (reference sequence). The CDR3 covers 20 residues. The V gene end was trimmed by 2 bases and the J gene end by 4 bases; junction bases not matched to a gene: 14. The CDR3 loop reads CASSQTLPGLAGGPGETQYF. As DNA, the CDR3 is TGTGCCAGCAGCCAAACTCTTCCCGGACTAGCGGGAGGGCCGGGAGAGACCCAGTACTTC.

Comments on this clonotype: At one end the junction does not follow the germline gene, possibly because of a read error. The chain is built from TRBV5-1 and TRBJ2-2; TRBD1 or TRBD2 may be the D gene (5 bases each). The CDR3 is 17 amino acids. Germline V gives CDR1 SGHRS, CDR2 YFSETQ. In DNA, the CDR3 is TGCGCCAGCAGCTTGCGGGTTGGGGCAGCCAACACCGGGGAGCTGTTGTTT. Its protein is CASSLRVGAANTGELLF.

On this clonotype: Since a much larger clone is just one base distant, this may be a read error. J is TRBJ1-2 and V is TRBV27; maybe TRBD1 (6 bases). The germline V gene encodes CDR1 MNHEY and CDR2 SMNVEV (reference sequence). The CDR3 runs 14 residues. CDR3 coding DNA: TGTGCCAGCAGTAACCAGGGGTCGCACTATGGCCACACCTTC. The encoded protein is CASSNQGSHYGHTF.

This chain uses TRBV6-5 with TRBJ1-1, with a possible D match to TRBD1 (6 bases). Germline CDR1 reads MNHEY; CDR2 reads SVGAGI. The CDR3 length is 15 residues. Trimming removed 2 bases from V and 6 bases from J, with 16 bases in between. CDR3 sequence: CASSYGGGASAEAFF. The DNA of the CDR3 is TGTGCCAGCAGTTACGGGGGGGGGGCGAGCGCTGAAGCTTTCTTT.

This clonotype turned up a few times. The chain employs TRBV2 and TRBJ2-3; the D gene is possibly TRBD2 (6 bases). The germline V gene has CDR1 SNHLY and CDR2 FYNNEI. Trimming removed 9 bases from V and 2 bases from J, with 27 bases in between. There are 18 residues in the CDR3. CDR3 residues: CASGDKDGSPATTDTQYF. The CDR3 nucleotides are TGTGCCAGTGGGGATAAGGACGGGAGCCCCGCAACCACAGATACGCAGTATTTT. Combining the CDR3 with reference TRBV2 and TRBJ2-3 gives the whole variable domain EPEVTQTPSHQVTQMGQEVILRCVPISNHLYFYWYRQILGQKVEFLVSFYNNEISEKSEIFDDQFSVERPDGSNFTLKIRSTKLEDSAMYFCASGDKDGSPATTDTQYFGPGTRLTVL.

This clonotype has at least ten counts. V usage is TRBV19 and J usage is TRBJ2-1, with 7 bases matching TRBD1. This CDR3 has 17 residues. The V gene's germline CDR1 is LNHDA and CDR2 SQIVND (reference sequence). V lost 4 bases to trimming and J lost 8 bases; unmatched junction nucleotides: 17. The CDR3 spells CASSTPRDSNNRDEQFF. The CDR3 DNA follows: TGTGCCAGTAGTACCCCCCGGGACAGCAACAATCGCGATGAGCAGTTCTTC.

V and J are TRBV6-1 and TRBJ2-1; 7 bases align to TRBD1. CDR1 and CDR2 (germline): MNHNS, SASEGT. V was pared by 6 bases and J by 0 bases, with 2 bases of the junction left unmatched. CDR3 length: 14 residues. CDR3 DNA: TGTGCCAGCAGAGACAGGGCCTCCTACAATGAGCAGTTCTTC. This translates into CASRDRASYNEQFF.

This clonotype showed up just a few times. Relative to the germline gene, one junction end is altered; a read error may explain this. The chain employs TRBV10-3 and TRBJ1-1, with TRBD1 as a possible D gene (5 bases). Germline V CDR1 and CDR2: ENHRY, SYGVKD. The CDR3 spans 12 residues. This CDR3 reads CAISERDSQFVF. The CDR3 nucleotides read TGTGCCATCAGTGAGAGAGACAGTCAGTTCGTCTTT.

This clonotype showed up many times. The J gene is TRBJ2-7, the V gene TRBV11-2; 9 bases match TRBD1. With 1 base clipped from V and 3 bases from J, the junction kept 4 bases outside the gene matches. This CDR3 contains 15 residues. Germline V lookup: CDR1 SGHAT, CDR2 FQNNGV. The DNA for the CDR3 is TGTGCCAGCAGCTTAGGAACAGGGGGCATCTACGAGCAGTACTTC. Its translation: CASSLGTGGIYEQYF. Full variable domain (rest looked up from reference TRBV11-2 and TRBJ2-7): EAGVAQSPRYKIIEKRQSVAFWCNPISGHATLYWYQQILGQGPKLLIQFQNNGVVDDSQLPKDRFSAERLKGVDSTLKIQPAKLEDSAVYLCASSLGTGGIYEQYFGPGTRLTVT.

This clonotype was recorded many times. This chain connects TRBV28 to TRBJ2-2, with TRBD1 matching over 9 bases. V was pared by 8 bases and J by 7 bases, with 8 bases of the junction left unmatched. Looked up from germline, CDR1 is MDHEN and CDR2 is SYDVKM. This CDR3 region has 14 residues. This CDR3 reads CASQGQGRSGELFF. CDR3 DNA: TGTGCCAGCCAGGGACAGGGAAGAAGCGGGGAGCTGTTTTTT.

V and J are TRBV2 and TRBJ2-3; possible D gene TRBD1, 6 bases. The CDR3 runs to 14 residues. Germline V CDR1 and CDR2: SNHLY, FYNNEI. With 6 bases removed from V and 2 bases from J, the gap between germline ends came to 12 bases. The CDR3 reads CASRPGQYTDTQYF. The DNA for the CDR3 is TGTGCCAGCAGACCGGGACAATACACAGATACGCAGTATTTT.

J is TRBJ2-1 and V is TRBV28, with 14 positions matching TRBD2. V lost 3 bases and J lost 8; bases outside the gene matches: 15. From germline, CDR1 is MDHEN and CDR2 SYDVKM. The CDR3 is made up of 19 amino acids. CDR3 loop: CASSFGTSGSPSPSDEQFF. The CDR3 DNA is TGTGCCAGCAGTTTCGGGACTAGCGGGAGCCCCTCTCCTTCGGATGAGCAGTTCTTC.

This clonotype was counted many times. This rearrangement joins TRBV28 to TRBJ2-3; 7 bases line up with TRBD2. The V gene's germline CDR1 is MDHEN and CDR2 SYDVKM. The V gene end was trimmed by 5 bases and the J gene end by 4 bases; junction bases not matched to a gene: 3. The CDR3 sequence is 13 residues long. CDR3 region: CASSRGDADTQYF. CDR3 coding DNA: TGTGCCAGCAGTCGGGGGGATGCAGATACGCAGTATTTT.

This clonotype was observed at least ten times. The rearrangement uses TRBV11-2 and TRBJ2-1; D is ambiguous. V shed 5 bases and J shed 10 bases, with 24 bases lying between them. CDR1 and CDR2 (germline): SGHAT, FQNNGV. The CDR3 contains 16 residues. CDR3 protein: CASSERGIRTLLEQFF. The CDR3 nucleotides read TGTGCCAGCAGCGAGAGAGGCATTCGGACCTTATTAGAGCAGTTCTTC.

V gene TRBV28 combines with J gene TRBJ2-1, with D possibly being TRBD1 (6 bases). Germline V gene lookup returns CDR1 MDHEN and CDR2 SYDVKM. The CDR3 is 16 residues long. V was shortened by 1 base and J by 3 bases, with 13 bases between the two germline ends. CDR3 protein: CASSLSFRGLYNEQFF. Written as DNA, the CDR3 is TGTGCCAGCAGTTTATCCTTCAGGGGTCTCTACAATGAGCAGTTCTTC.

The chain has TRBV20-1 and TRBJ2-1, with D maybe TRBD2 (6 bases). CDR1 is DFQATT and CDR2 is SNEGSKA in the germline V gene (reference sequence). V lost 0 bases and J lost 7, with 16 bases in between. The CDR3 has 15 amino acids. This CDR3 reads CSARDFAGLNNEQFF. In DNA form, the CDR3 reads TGCAGTGCTAGAGATTTCGCGGGATTAAATAATGAGCAGTTCTTC.

This clonotype was recorded many times. The rearrangement links TRBV27 to TRBJ1-5; tentative D call: TRBD1 (5 bases). This CDR3 is 13 amino acids long. The germline V gene encodes CDR1 MNHEY and CDR2 SMNVEV (reference sequence). V was cut by 3 bases and J by 7 bases, with 10 bases left in between. The CDR3 sequence: CASSLGVRQPQHF. The DNA of the CDR3 is TGTGCCAGCAGTTTGGGGGTGAGGCAGCCCCAGCATTTT.

The chain joins TRBV5-1 to TRBJ1-4, with D possibly TRBD1 on 5 matching bases. Per germline, CDR1 SGHRS and CDR2 YFSETQ. The length of the CDR3 is 14 residues. Trimming pared 0 bases from V and 5 bases from J, leaving 8 bases between. The CDR3 DNA reads TGCGCCAGCAGCTTGGGGGGACTAAATGAAAAACTGTTTTTT. This encodes CASSLGGLNEKLFF.

This clonotype was detected ten times or more. V gene TRBV7-2 combines with J gene TRBJ2-5, with D hard to call. The germline V gene has CDR1 SGHTA and CDR2 FQGNSA. This CDR3 has 16 residues. Trimming shortened V by 5 bases and J by 1 base, and 17 bases separated the two germline ends. CDR3 residues: CASSPRAYTIQETQYF. CDR3 DNA sequence: TGTGCCAGCAGCCCCCGGGCTTATACGATCCAAGAGACCCAGTACTTC.

Comments on this clonotype: This may arise from a read error, as a much more abundant clone is one base away. The V call is TRBV2, the J call TRBJ2-7; TRBD2 matches 8 bases. CDR3 length: 13 residues. The germline V gene encodes CDR1 SNHLY and CDR2 FYNNEI. The CDR3 DNA is TGTGCCGGCAGTGTGGGGACTAGCTACGAGCAGTACTTC. Protein: CAGSVGTSYEQYF.

The gene calls are TRBV2 and TRBJ1-5, with D perhaps matching TRBD1 (6 bases). The CDR3 sequence is 14 residues long. V lost 11 bases to trimming and J lost 4 bases, with 18 bases between them. Germline V gene lookup returns CDR1 SNHLY and CDR2 FYNNEI. CDR3 nucleotide sequence: TGTGCCGGAGGTAGGGGGGGGAAGAATCAGCCCCAGCATTTT. This sequence encodes CAGGRGGKNQPQHF.

This clonotype has a count of ten or more. The rearrangement uses TRBV18 and TRBJ2-3; 7 bases align to TRBD1. The germline V gene has CDR1 KGHSH and CDR2 LQKENI. The J segment lost 5 bases and the V segment lost 3 bases, leaving 5 bases of the junction unmatched. The CDR3 is 14 amino acids. CDR3 loop: CASSPSRGQDTQYF. CDR3 bases: TGTGCCAGCTCACCGTCGAGGGGGCAAGATACGCAGTATTTT.

This clonotype has a handful of counts. The chain links TRBV29-1 to TRBJ2-5, with D uncertain. V gave up 8 bases and J gave up 5 bases, with 18 bases separating them. Germline assignment: CDR1 SQVTM and CDR2 ANQGSEA. There are 13 residues in the CDR3. CDR3 in amino acids: CSTRGSQGETQYF. The CDR3 nucleotides read TGCAGCACTCGTGGCTCCCAAGGGGAGACCCAGTACTTC.

The sample holds many counts of this clonotype. This chain links TRBV2 with TRBJ1-5, with a weak D call TRBD1 (5 bases). V shed 3 bases and J shed 6 bases, with 15 bases lying between them. Germline CDR1 SNHLY, CDR2 FYNNEI. CDR3 length: 15 amino acids. The CDR3 here is CASSDGAAGTQPQHF. CDR3 bases: TGTGCCAGCAGTGATGGAGCCGCGGGGACTCAGCCCCAGCATTTT.

This clonotype was picked up many times. The V call is TRBV3-1, the J call TRBJ1-1, with TRBD1 matching 8 bases. The CDR3 sequence is 14 residues long. CDR1 is LGHDT and CDR2 is YNNKEL in the germline V gene (reference sequence). V gave up 6 bases and J gave up 2 bases; unmatched junction bases: 5. The CDR3 loop reads CASRSDRVNTEAFF. Written as DNA, the CDR3 is TGTGCCAGCAGGTCGGACAGGGTAAACACTGAAGCTTTCTTT.

This clonotype was counted many times. The rearrangement uses TRBV3-1 and TRBJ1-2, with a weak D call TRBD1 (5 bases). Germline CDR1 LGHDT, CDR2 YNNKEL (reference sequence). V was shortened by 0 bases and J by 1 base, with 12 bases between the two germline ends. The length of the CDR3 is 16 residues. The CDR3 region is CASSQERRGSNYGYTF. The CDR3 DNA sequence: TGTGCCAGCAGCCAAGAACGGAGGGGTAGTAACTATGGCTACACCTTC.